The 25 T cell receptor beta chains below come from one sample, sequenced in a study of breast tumors, draining lymph nodes, adjacent tissues. Axillary draining lymph nodes of breast cancer patients supplied the node samples. TCRdb passed the multiplex PCR reads through MiXCR, listing each CDR3 protein once. The repertoire consists of approximately 170,000 distinct CDR3 sequences, with roughly 30% occurring once and the leading ten covering 4.3%. The sequencing sample was made of axillary lymph node tissue. These receptors were collected from a female donor with breast cancer. Some clones in this sample may be carry-over from other donors' samples.

The rearrangement joins TRBV12-3 or TRBV12-4 to TRBJ1-1; TRBD1 matches at 7 bases. V trimming: 2 bases; J trimming: 5 bases; junction bases outside the gene matches: 2. This CDR3 spans 13 amino acids. CDR3: CASSLRGLTEAFF. The CDR3 region has the DNA TGTGCCAGCAGTTTAAGGGGGCTAACTGAAGCTTTCTTT.

This clonotype was seen repeatedly, ten times or more. This rearrangement joins TRBV12-5 to TRBJ2-1; no reliable D call. The CDR3 is 11 amino acids. Germline CDR1 and CDR2: LGHNT and FRNRAP. Between the trimmed V and J ends, which lost 7 bases and 4 bases, there was a span of 5 bases. The CDR3: CASARYNEQFF. The CDR3 nucleotides are TGTGCTAGTGCTAGATACAATGAGCAGTTCTTC.

Comments on this clonotype: A much larger clone sits a single nucleotide away, making a read error possible. This chain links TRBV13 with TRBJ2-1; D tentatively fits TRBD1 or TRBD2 (5 bases each). This CDR3 is 14 amino acids long. The V end was cut by 2 bases, the J end by 9 bases, with 14 bases between. From germline, CDR1 is PRHDT and CDR2 FYEKMQ (reference sequence). CDR3: CASSLHVGVLEQFF. The CDR3 bases are TGTGCCAGCAGCTTACATGTGGGGGTCCTTGAGCAGTTCTTC.

This clonotype was detected many times. The V call is TRBV5-4, the J call TRBJ1-3; D might be TRBD1 (6 bases). The CDR3 runs 17 residues. The germline gives CDR1 SGHNT, CDR2 YYREEE (reference sequence). V lost 2 bases and J 0 bases, leaving 15 bases between the germline ends. The DNA for the CDR3 is TGTGCCAGCAGCTTTGGGGGCAGGGCCAACTCTGGAAACACCATATATTTT. This sequence encodes CASSFGGRANSGNTIYF.

Comment on this clonotype: This may arise from a read error, as a much more abundant clone is one base away. The chain uses TRBV14 and TRBJ2-5; D remains ambiguous. V was clipped by 0 bases and J by 1 base, with 9 bases between them. This CDR3 spans 15 amino acids. The germline V gene encodes CDR1 SGHDN and CDR2 FVKESK. CDR3 amino acids: CASSQDLTLQETQYF. CDR3 coding DNA: TGTGCCAGCAGCCAAGATCTTACCCTCCAAGAGACCCAGTACTTC.

This clonotype has only a few counts. This chain uses TRBV19 with TRBJ2-4; 8 bases line up with TRBD2. Germline CDR1 is LNHDA and CDR2 is SQIVND (reference sequence). This CDR3 is built from 16 residues. V shed 3 bases, J shed 0 bases, and the junction held 4 bases outside the gene matches. This CDR3 reads CASSISGTLAKNIQYF. The CDR3 DNA reads as TGTGCCAGTAGTATTAGCGGGACCCTAGCCAAAAACATTCAGTACTTC.

This clonotype was seen repeatedly, ten times or more. The chain joins TRBV12-3 or TRBV12-4 to TRBJ1-2, with a possible D match to TRBD1 (6 bases). With 6 bases removed from V and 4 bases from J, the gap between germline ends came to 15 bases. The length of the CDR3 is 14 residues. CDR3 DNA: TGTGCCAGCAGGAAACAGGGACGAATCTATGGCTACACCTTC. This gives the protein CASRKQGRIYGYTF.

This clonotype was picked up many times. The rearrangement uses TRBV7-3 and TRBJ2-5; D perhaps matches TRBD2 (6 bases). From germline, CDR1 is SGHTA and CDR2 FQGTGA. The CDR3 is 13 amino acids. V lost 2 bases and J 5 bases, leaving 9 bases between the germline ends. CDR3 bases: TGTGCCAGCAGCTTAGGCGGGGTGGAGACCCAGTACTTC. Its protein product is CASSLGGVETQYF.

This clonotype has ten or more counts. The V gene is TRBV7-9, the J gene TRBJ2-1; 8 bases match TRBD1. V trimming: 1 base; J trimming: 4 bases; junction bases outside the gene matches: 6. Germline assignment: CDR1 SEHNR and CDR2 FQNEAQ (reference sequence). This CDR3 is built from 16 residues. CDR3 coding DNA: TGTGCCAGCAGCTTAGGAAGACAGGGGAGATACAATGAGCAGTTCTTC. It is translated as CASSLGRQGRYNEQFF.

This clonotype has more than one count but fewer than ten. The genes are TRBV20-1 and TRBJ1-1, with 7 nucleotides matching TRBD1. CDR3 length: 12 residues. The J segment lost 10 bases and the V segment lost 0 bases, leaving 5 bases of the junction unmatched. CDR1 and CDR2 from the germline V gene are DFQATT and SNEGSKA (reference sequence). The CDR3 sequence is CSARETGRGAFF. The CDR3 nucleotides are TGCAGTGCTAGAGAGACAGGGCGTGGAGCTTTCTTT.

This clonotype was seen many times. This rearrangement joins TRBV6-6 to TRBJ1-2; 8 positions match TRBD1. V shed 6 bases and J 6 bases; nucleotides not matched to a gene: 6. The CDR3 loop spans 13 amino acids. Germline V gene data show CDR1 as MNHNY and CDR2 as SVGAGI (reference sequence). DNA for the CDR3: TGTGCCAGCAGGACACCGACAGGGGATGGCTACACCTTC. It codes for CASRTPTGDGYTF.

This clonotype was counted at least ten times. The genes are TRBV19 and TRBJ1-6; D gene ambiguous. Per the germline V gene, CDR1 is LNHDA and CDR2 is SQIVND (reference sequence). The CDR3 is 14 residues long. Trimming pared 6 bases from V and 0 bases from J, leaving 6 bases between. The CDR3 nucleotides are TGTGCCAGTAGCCAGAGCTCCTATAATTCACCCCTCCACTTT. Translation gives CASSQSSYNSPLHF.

This clonotype was counted at least ten times. This chain connects TRBV9 to TRBJ1-6, with 9 nucleotides matching TRBD1. Trimming removed 3 bases from V and 9 bases from J; junction bases left unmatched: 4. Germline V CDR1 and CDR2: SGDLS, YYNGEE. The CDR3 has 14 residues. The CDR3 DNA is TGTGCCAGCAGCGGGGAGGACAGGGGTTCACCCCTCCACTTT. Translated: CASSGEDRGSPLHF.

About this clonotype itself: It may be a read error: a sequence one base away is much more abundant. V is TRBV6-1 and J is TRBJ2-5; D perhaps matches TRBD1 (6 bases). CDR3 length equals 14 residues. CDR1 is MNHNS and CDR2 is SASEGT in the germline V gene. The CDR3 DNA is TGTGCCAGCAGTGAATCAGGGGCTCAAGGGACCCAGTACTTC. Its protein product is CASSESGAQGTQYF.

Details on this clonotype: Being one base from a much bigger clone, this may be a read error. This chain connects TRBV5-5 to TRBJ2-3; D unclear. Germline CDR1 SGHKS, CDR2 YYEKEE (reference sequence). The CDR3 consists of 14 residues. Deletions cut 0 bases from V and 2 bases from J, with 7 bases between. CDR3 region: CASSLDRPTDTQYF. CDR3 coding DNA: TGTGCCAGCAGCTTGGACAGACCCACAGATACGCAGTATTTT.

The rearrangement uses TRBV10-1 and TRBJ1-6; 9 nucleotides agree with TRBD1. CDR1 and CDR2 (germline): WNHNN, SYGVQD (reference sequence). V gave up 6 bases and J gave up 3 bases; unmatched junction bases: 15. This CDR3 spans 19 amino acids. CDR3 DNA: TGCGCCAGCAGAGGACAGGGGTTCGATGTGGGGCACTATAATTCACCCCTCCACTTT. Amino acid sequence: CASRGQGFDVGHYNSPLHF.

This clonotype was picked up many times. The chain combines TRBV10-3 with TRBJ2-7, with D possibly being TRBD2 (7 bases). Germline values: CDR1 ENHRY, CDR2 SYGVKD. The CDR3 extends over 17 amino acids. The germline V and J ends were trimmed by 0 bases and 0 bases, with 15 bases remaining between them. CDR3 region: CAISESGWGGASYEQYF. In nucleotides, the CDR3 is TGTGCCATCAGTGAGTCAGGATGGGGGGGCGCCTCCTACGAGCAGTACTTC.

This clonotype was counted a few times. This may be a read error: a much more frequent sequence differs by one nucleotide. No conserved phenylalanine or tryptophan ends this CDR3, so it is likely a read error. V is TRBV9 and J is TRBJ2-3, with 7 bases lining up with TRBD2. Germline assignment: CDR1 SGDLS and CDR2 YYNGEE. CDR3 length: 13 amino acids. V shed 5 bases, J shed 7 bases, and the junction held 7 bases outside the gene matches. Here the CDR3 reads CASRGLTANTQYS. The CDR3 DNA sequence: TGTGCCAGCAGGGGACTAACCGCAAATACGCAGTATTCT.

This clonotype was recorded many times. V usage is TRBV11-3 and J usage is TRBJ2-1, with D tentatively TRBD1 or TRBD2 (7 bases each). The CDR3 extends over 18 amino acids. V was clipped by 5 bases and J by 2 bases, with 22 bases between them. In germline, CDR1 is SGHNT, CDR2 YENEEA. The CDR3 DNA follows: TGTGCCAGCAGCCCAGGGGGGGTTGTAGCTGTAGCCTACAATGAGCAGTTCTTC. Protein sequence: CASSPGGVVAVAYNEQFF.

This clonotype was seen many times. The chain uses TRBV7-8 and TRBJ2-3, with 12 bases identical to TRBD2. The ends lost 2 bases at V and 7 bases at J; junction bases unmatched: 19. This CDR3 contains 20 residues. Germline V lookup: CDR1 SGHVS, CDR2 FQNEAQ. Written as DNA, the CDR3 is TGTGCCAGCAGCTTATACCTAGCGGGAGGGCCTGGATACCTCGGAAATACGCAGTATTTT. It codes for CASSLYLAGGPGYLGNTQYF.

CDR3 loop: CASSIRAMLVETQYF. The DNA of the CDR3 is TGTGCCAGTAGTATAAGGGCTATGTTGGTAGAGACCCAGTACTTC. This rearrangement joins TRBV19 to TRBJ2-5; D unresolved. Germline V gene lookup returns CDR1 LNHDA and CDR2 SQIVND (reference sequence). Between the trimmed V and J ends, which lost 2 bases and 4 bases, there was a span of 14 bases. The CDR3 totals 15 residues.

The chain carries TRBV7-2 and TRBJ2-1; tentatively, D is TRBD2 (6 bases). Germline loops: CDR1 SGHTA, CDR2 FQGNSA. The CDR3 is 15 amino acids. Between the trimmed V and J ends, which lost 4 bases and 0 bases, there was a span of 10 bases. CDR3 nucleotide sequence: TGTGCCAGCAGCTCCCGGGACTCCTCCTACAATGAGCAGTTCTTC. It translates to CASSSRDSSYNEQFF. Combining the CDR3 with reference TRBV7-2 and TRBJ2-1 gives the whole variable domain GAGVSQSPSNKVTEKGKDVELRCDPISGHTALYWYRQSLGQGLEFLIYFQGNSAPDKSGLPSDRFSAERTGGSVSTLTIQRTQQEDSAVYLCASSSRDSSYNEQFFGPGTRLTVL.

The sample holds one count of this clonotype. The chain joins TRBV9 to TRBJ2-1; possible D gene TRBD2, 5 bases. V was trimmed by 3 bases and J by 8 bases, leaving 9 bases between them. The CDR3 totals 12 residues. Germline V gene sequence: CDR1 SGDLS, CDR2 YYNGEE. CDR3 sequence: CASSGWGDEQFF. For the CDR3, the DNA is TGTGCCAGCAGCGGGTGGGGAGATGAGCAGTTCTTC.

The V and J genes are TRBV7-2 and TRBJ2-6, with 12 nucleotides matching TRBD1. Unmatched junction bases numbered 8, after V lost 5 bases and J lost 3 bases. Germline-derived CDR1 and CDR2 are SGHTA and FQGNSA. This CDR3 is 18 amino acids long. DNA for the CDR3: TGTGCCAGCAGCGCACCGGGACAGGGGGCATATGGGGCCAACGTCCTGACTTTC. This sequence encodes CASSAPGQGAYGANVLTF. The entire variable domain, with the rest obtained from reference TRBV7-2 and TRBJ2-6, is as follows: GAGVSQSPSNKVTEKGKDVELRCDPISGHTALYWYRQSLGQGLEFLIYFQGNSAPDKSGLPSDRFSAERTGGSVSTLTIQRTQQEDSAVYLCASSAPGQGAYGANVLTFGAGSRLTVL.

This clonotype has a count of ten or more. The V call is TRBV5-1, the J call TRBJ2-7; 7 bases match TRBD1. Trimming at V came to 5 bases and at J to 0 bases, leaving 2 bases not matched to a gene. From germline, CDR1 is SGHRS and CDR2 YFSETQ. There are 13 residues in the CDR3. The CDR3 reads CASRGDSSYEQYF. The CDR3 DNA follows: TGCGCCAGCAGGGGGGACAGCTCCTACGAGCAGTACTTC.